The T cell receptor (beta chain) described here comes from a study of technical replicates of blood from several donors. Using immunoSEQ multiplex PCR, the repertoire was profiled, and TCRdb retains in-frame clones only, with some absent. The data contain tens of thousands of clones, about 98% of them singletons. CDR3 length: 13 amino acids. With 0 bases removed from V and 7 bases from J, the gap between germline ends came to 7 bases. Germline V lookup: CDR1 SGHDT, CDR2 YYEEEE. Sequencing used T cells isolated from PBMCs. The chain recombines TRBV5-6 with TRBJ2-2; D is uncertain. This receptor was identified in a human donor in good health. The CDR3 loop reads CASSLAYVGELFF. For the CDR3, the DNA is TGTGCCAGCAGCTTGGCCTACGTCGGGGAGCTGTTTTTT.